Below, 15 T cell receptor beta chains from the same sample are listed, as sequenced in a study of blood T cells in healthy people across ages. Together with a sample-barcoded 5' primer, a J-beta primer mix was included in a second PCR lasting roughly 6 to 12 cycles. From the 5' RACE reads, TCRdb called clonotypes with MiXCR, one entry per CDR3 protein. The table has around 790,000 distinct CDR3 sequences, approximately 44% seen once; the top ten hold about a fifth. Sequencing was carried out using blood. These receptors originate from a man aged 55-75 years in good health.

The rearrangement joins TRBV6-2 or TRBV6-3 to TRBJ2-5; D is undetermined. Germline CDR1 and CDR2: MNHEY and SVGEGT. Deletions cut 2 bases from V and 5 bases from J, with 6 bases between. CDR3 length: 12 amino acids. DNA for the CDR3: TGTGCCAGCAGTTACACACCCGAGACCCAGTACTTC. Its protein is CASSYTPETQYF.

The rearrangement uses TRBV6-5 and TRBJ1-2, with TRBD1 matching over 10 bases. Germline trimming cut 6 bases from V and 5 bases from J; bases unmatched to any gene: 6. The CDR3 is 14 amino acids. Germline CDR1 is MNHEY and CDR2 is SVGAGI. CDR3 nucleotides: TGTGCCAGCAGGTCGACAGGGGGCGATTATGGCTACACCTTC. Translated, it gives CASRSTGGDYGYTF.

This clonotype was detected only once. The rearrangement joins TRBV3-1 to TRBJ2-1; TRBD2 matches at 11 bases. CDR1 is LGHDT, CDR2 YNNKEL, per germline (reference sequence). V lost 4 bases and J lost 12; bases outside the gene matches: 2. CDR3 length: 12 amino acids. CDR3 sequence reads: CASSLAGGLQFF. Written as DNA, the CDR3 is TGTGCCAGCAGCCTAGCGGGGGGGCTGCAGTTCTTC.

V and J are TRBV6-6 and TRBJ1-5, with D perhaps matching TRBD1 (6 bases). The CDR3 spans 16 residues. The germline CDR1 and CDR2 sequences are MNHNY and SVGAGI (reference sequence). Trimming took 6 bases from V and 8 from J, leaving 23 bases between them. The CDR3 reads CASRTPLTGLREPQHF. The CDR3 DNA reads as TGTGCCAGCAGAACCCCCCTAACAGGGCTCAGAGAGCCCCAGCATTTT.

This chain links TRBV29-1 with TRBJ2-7; maybe TRBD1 (6 bases). Germline assignment: CDR1 SQVTM and CDR2 ANQGSEA. V lost 6 bases, J lost 3 bases, and 18 bases lay in between. This CDR3 region has 14 residues. CDR3 loop: CSVSHPGHDYEQYF. As DNA, the CDR3 is TGCAGCGTGAGCCACCCGGGACACGACTACGAGCAGTACTTC.

The genes are TRBV30 and TRBJ2-1; D is uncertain. The CDR3 totals 14 residues. The V gene's germline CDR1 is GTSNPN and CDR2 SVGIG (reference sequence). V was cut by 3 bases and J by 5 bases, with 14 bases left in between. This CDR3 reads CAWRGPARNNEQFF. The CDR3 region has the DNA TGTGCCTGGAGGGGCCCTGCGAGGAACAATGAGCAGTTCTTC.

A single count supports this clonotype. The chain carries TRBV7-2 and TRBJ2-3, with TRBD2 matching 10 bases. This CDR3 comprises 16 residues. Germline V CDR1 and CDR2: SGHTA, FQGNSA. V gave up 1 base and J gave up 6 bases; unmatched junction bases: 7. CDR3 in amino acids: CASSLGASGGGDTQYF. As DNA, the CDR3 is TGTGCCAGCAGCTTAGGGGCTAGCGGGGGAGGGGATACGCAGTATTTT.

The chain is built from TRBV27 and TRBJ1-2; a weak D match, TRBD1 (6 bases). Trimming took 1 base from V and 6 from J, leaving 21 bases between them. Germline V gene lookup returns CDR1 MNHEY and CDR2 SMNVEV (reference sequence). This CDR3 spans 17 amino acids. The CDR3 coding sequence is TGTGCCAGCAGTTTATTTGGGAAACAGGGTGTAGGGGATGGCTACACCTTC. Encoded protein: CASSLFGKQGVGDGYTF.

This clonotype has a single count. The chain employs TRBV10-1 and TRBJ2-7, with unresolved D. CDR3 length equals 13 residues. V lost 2 bases and J 3 bases, leaving 8 bases between the germline ends. Germline CDR1 is WNHNN and CDR2 is SYGVQD (reference sequence). The CDR3: CASSETHNYEQYF. The CDR3 DNA is TGCGCCAGCAGTGAGACTCACAACTACGAGCAGTACTTC.

This clonotype was observed a few times. This chain uses TRBV20-1 with TRBJ2-7; possibly TRBD2 for D (7 bases). The DNA end lines up better with TRBJ2-5; the J call may be wrong. CDR3 length equals 15 residues. The germline CDR1 and CDR2 sequences are DFQATT and SNEGSKA (reference sequence). CDR3 residues: CSARGGGGQLGTQYF. The CDR3 nucleotides are TGCAGTGCTAGAGGTGGGGGGGGCCAATTAGGGACCCAGTACTTC.

The chain combines TRBV6-2 or TRBV6-3 with TRBJ2-7, with D maybe TRBD1 (5 bases). This CDR3 region has 14 residues. The germline V gene has CDR1 MNHEY and CDR2 SVGEGT. V was pared by 2 bases and J by 5 bases, with 13 bases between. CDR3 residues: CASSYGQGFHEQYF. The CDR3 bases are TGTGCCAGCAGTTACGGGCAGGGTTTCCACGAGCAGTACTTC.

Turning to this clonotype: A read error may be the cause here, since a much bigger clone is one base away. V and J are TRBV20-1 and TRBJ2-7; 8 nucleotides match TRBD2. CDR1 is DFQATT, CDR2 SNEGSKA, per germline (reference sequence). CDR3 length: 14 amino acids. V shed 1 base, J shed 11 bases, and the junction held 13 bases outside the gene matches. The CDR3 region is CSARGPTSVEAEYF. The CDR3 coding sequence is TGCAGTGCTAGAGGCCCGACTAGCGTTGAAGCCGAGTACTTC.

V and J are TRBV10-1 and TRBJ2-7; 7 nucleotides line up with TRBD1. J lost 3 bases, V lost 5 bases, and 10 bases had no gene match. Germline V CDR1 and CDR2: WNHNN, SYGVQD (reference sequence). The CDR3 extends over 15 amino acids. CDR3 in DNA: TGCGCCAGCAGTCCAAAACAGGGGAAGAGCTACGAGCAGTACTTC. Translation gives CASSPKQGKSYEQYF.

This chain links TRBV20-1 with TRBJ2-1; possibly TRBD2 for D (7 bases). The CDR3 is 14 residues long. Germline V gene lookup returns CDR1 DFQATT and CDR2 SNEGSKA (reference sequence). V was cut by 0 bases and J by 7 bases, with 13 bases left in between. The CDR3: CSARDGGGANEQFF. DNA for the CDR3: TGCAGTGCTAGAGATGGGGGGGGGGCGAATGAGCAGTTCTTC.

The J gene is TRBJ2-3, the V gene TRBV9, with D maybe TRBD2 (5 bases). Germline CDR1 reads SGDLS; CDR2 reads YYNGEE. CDR3 length equals 16 residues. V was trimmed by 0 bases and J by 0 bases, leaving 11 bases between them. In DNA form, the CDR3 reads TGTGCCAGCAGCGTAGACGTGGGCGGGAGCACAGATACGCAGTATTTT. This sequence encodes CASSVDVGGSTDTQYF.